This is a list of T cell receptor beta chains from one sample in a study of Ad26.COV2.S vaccination and SARS-CoV-2 variants. Profiling relied on immunoSEQ multiplex PCR, and the TCRdb table lists in-frame clones only, not all of them. The table has about 480,000 clones, roughly nine tenths seen once; the top ten hold roughly 12%. Sequences were derived from peripheral blood, sampled in a trial of Ad26.COV2.S vaccine versus placebo. Receptors were obtained from a person aged 18-65 years who received the Ad26.COV2.S COVID-19 vaccine or a placebo. Both conserved end residues are part of each CDR3. The order of the fields is V gene, D gene, J gene, clone size, CDR3 DNA, CDR3 protein. D genes are given only for firm matches. Size values are once, few and many counts, or a class for expanded clones, and some rows have none.

TRBV29-1	TRBD1	TRBJ1-1	.	TGCAGCGTGGAATCTCCGGGACAGGGGGGTGAAGCTTTCTTT	CSVESPGQGGEAFF
TRBV7-6	.	TRBJ2-7	once	TGTGCCAGCAGCCCCCGGTCCCTGATCCTCCACGAGCAGTACTTC	CASSPRSLILHEQYF
TRBV4-2	.	TRBJ2-7	.	TGTGCCAGCAGCCCTAGGTCCCCCTACGAGCAGTACTTC	CASSPRSPYEQYF
TRBV19	TRBD2	TRBJ2-7	.	TGTGCCAGTAGTATAGTAGCGGGAGAGGCCTACGAGCAGTACTTC	CASSIVAGEAYEQYF
TRBV5-4	TRBD1	TRBJ1-2	.	TGTGCCAGCAGCCCCGCCGGGACAGTGACTAACTATGGCTACACCTTC	CASSPAGTVTNYGYTF
TRBV7-6	.	TRBJ1-1	.	TGTGCCAGCAGCTTAAGTGGGGGCATTAACACTGAAGCTTTCTTT	CASSLSGGINTEAFF
TRBV28	.	TRBJ2-4	.	TGTGCCACCACGGATTATGCCAAAAACATTCAGTACTTC	CATTDYAKNIQYF
TRBV7-9	.	TRBJ2-1	.	TGTGCCAGCAGCTTAGGGATCGGGAGTTTGACCTACAATGAGCAGTTCTTC	CASSLGIGSLTYNEQFF
TRBV5-4	.	TRBJ2-3	.	TGTGCCAGCAGCTTCGGCCCGGGAGCAGATACGCAGTATTTT	CASSFGPGADTQYF
TRBV5-4	.	TRBJ2-7	.	TGTGCCAGCAGCTTGGTAGGTGACAGTTCCATCTACGAGCAGTACTTC	CASSLVGDSSIYEQYF
TRBV7-6	.	TRBJ2-3	.	TGTGCCAGCAGCTTTGACGGGACTTCCACAGATACGCAGTATTTT	CASSFDGTSTDTQYF
TRBV6-5	TRBD2	TRBJ2-1	.	TGTGCCAGCAGTTCTCGGACTAGCGGGAGAAATGAGCAGTTCTTC	CASSSRTSGRNEQFF
TRBV24-1	.	TRBJ1-5	.	TGTGCCACCAGTGATTCTTCCCTCGGATGGAGCAATCAGCCCCAGCATTTT	CATSDSSLGWSNQPQHF
TRBV2	TRBD2	TRBJ2-7	.	TGTGCCAGCAGTGATACTAGCGGGAGTTCCGACGAGCAGTACTTC	CASSDTSGSSDEQYF
TRBV3-1/TRBV3-2	.	TRBJ1-4	.	TGTGCCAGCAGCCAAGATGGGGCAACAACTAATGAAAAACTGTTTTTT	CASSQDGATTNEKLFF
TRBV2	.	TRBJ1-2	.	TGTGCCAACTACGCAGTCCCGGACAAGTCCGATGGCTACACCTTC	CANYAVPDKSDGYTF
TRBV5-6	.	TRBJ2-1	.	TGTGCCAGCAGCTTGGGGCCTAACCTCCATGAGCAGTTCTTC	CASSLGPNLHEQFF
TRBV5-1	.	TRBJ2-1	.	TGCGCCAGCACACCCACAGTGCGTGGCGCCTACAATGAGCAGTTCTTC	CASTPTVRGAYNEQFF
TRBV19	.	TRBJ2-3	.	TGTGCCAGTATGGGCCAAGGGGGGGCCGCAGATACGCAGTATTTT	CASMGQGGAADTQYF
TRBV7-2	TRBD2	TRBJ2-1	.	TGTGCCAGCAGCTTAGAGGGACTAGCGGCAAGTAGGCAGTTCTTC	CASSLEGLAASRQFF
TRBV6-2/TRBV6-3	.	TRBJ1-1	.	TGTGCCAGCAGTTACGGAGGGGTGAACACTGAAGCTTTCTTT	CASSYGGVNTEAFF
TRBV6-2/TRBV6-3	.	TRBJ1-5	.	TGTGCCAGCAGTTTTGAGCAGCCCCAGCATTTT	CASSFEQPQHF
TRBV20-1	.	TRBJ2-5	.	TGCAGTGCTAGTCCTCTCTTGCGGATTAAACAAGAGACCCAGTACTTC	CSASPLLRIKQETQYF
TRBV4-2	TRBD1	TRBJ1-2	.	TGTGCCAGCAGCCAAGAGATGGTAGAGGGGGCCTCTGGCTACACCTTC	CASSQEMVEGASGYTF
TRBV9	.	TRBJ2-7	.	TGTGCCAGCAGCGTAGGGAGCGGCCACGACAAAACCTACGAGCAGTACTTC	CASSVGSGHDKTYEQYF
TRBV6-5	TRBD1	TRBJ1-1	.	TGTGCCATACAAACCGGGACAGGGGGCGCCGGACCGGCTTTCTTT	CAIQTGTGGAGPAFF
TRBV3-1/TRBV3-2	TRBD2	TRBJ2-2	.	TGTGCCAGCAGCCAAGACGGGAGGCGGGGGGAGCTGTTTTTT	CASSQDGRRGELFF
TRBV4-3	TRBD1	TRBJ1-3	.	TGCGCCAGCAGGGGACGGACAGGGGGCAGAAACACCATATATTTT	CASRGRTGGRNTIYF
TRBV25-1	.	TRBJ2-6	.	TGTGCCAGCAGAGTTTCTGGGGCCAACGTCCTGACTTTC	CASRVSGANVLTF
TRBV9	TRBD1	TRBJ2-2	.	TGTGCCAGCAGCGTAGCACCGGGACAGGAAAACACCGGGGAGCTGTTTTTT	CASSVAPGQENTGELFF
TRBV7-2	.	TRBJ2-3	.	TGTGCCAGCAGCCCCAGCATAGCCGCAGATACGCAGTATTTT	CASSPSIAADTQYF
TRBV5-1	TRBD1	TRBJ1-1	.	TGCGCCAGCGCCGGACAGGGGATGAACACTGAAGCTTTCTTT	CASAGQGMNTEAFF
TRBV5-8	.	TRBJ2-2	.	TGTGCCAGCAGCCTGTTCGTTGGGGGGATCACCGGGGAGCTGTTTTTT	CASSLFVGGITGELFF
TRBV6-2/TRBV6-3	TRBD2	TRBJ2-7	.	TGTGCCAGCAGTTACCCCTCCTCCGGGACTAGCGGGAGCCCCTACGAGCAGTACTTC	CASSYPSSGTSGSPYEQYF
TRBV5-4	.	TRBJ2-1	.	TGTGCCAGCAGCTTAGAACTGTCCTACAATGAGCAGTTCTTC	CASSLELSYNEQFF
TRBV3-1/TRBV3-2	TRBD1	TRBJ1-1	.	TGTGCCAGCAGCCCGAGAGCCTTTACAGGGGGGAGGACTGAAGCTTTCTTT	CASSPRAFTGGRTEAFF
TRBV6-5	.	TRBJ2-3	.	TGTGCCAGCAGTTACCGCCAGGGATCAACAGATACGCAGTATTTT	CASSYRQGSTDTQYF
TRBV4-1	TRBD2	TRBJ2-7	few	TGCGCCAGCAGCCAACTAGCGGGAGTAAGGGAGCAGTACTTC	CASSQLAGVREQYF
TRBV2	.	TRBJ1-3	.	TGTGCCAGCAGGGGGACGCGGGCCTCATTCCCCCGCTCTGGAAACACCATATATTTT	CASRGTRASFPRSGNTIYF